This T cell receptor (beta chain) stems from a study of CD8+ T cells in alopecia areata. About the study: Twice daily, treated patients received 5 to 10 mg of oral tofacitinib.

V was pared by 7 bases and J by 10 bases, with 8 bases between. The CDR3 is 10 residues long. The V gene's germline CDR1 is SQVTM and CDR2 ANQGSEA. Collection of lesional scalp punch biopsies and peripheral blood was performed in alopecia areata patients. Once RNA had been extracted, it was reverse transcribed into cDNA to act as the sequencing template. Some clones are missing from TCRdb's copy, which holds only in-frame ones; the method was immunoSEQ multiplex PCR. The repertoire has hundreds of thousands of clones, under 80% of them found once; the top ten carry 0.95% to 1.5%. The sequence was collected from a human donor with alopecia areata. This sequence joins TRBV29-1 and TRBJ1-6; D is unclear. The sequences come from CD4+ T cells sorted from blood, collected at week 0. The CDR3 DNA follows: TGCAGCGCTCGACCATCACCCCTCCACTTT. It codes for CSARPSPLHF.